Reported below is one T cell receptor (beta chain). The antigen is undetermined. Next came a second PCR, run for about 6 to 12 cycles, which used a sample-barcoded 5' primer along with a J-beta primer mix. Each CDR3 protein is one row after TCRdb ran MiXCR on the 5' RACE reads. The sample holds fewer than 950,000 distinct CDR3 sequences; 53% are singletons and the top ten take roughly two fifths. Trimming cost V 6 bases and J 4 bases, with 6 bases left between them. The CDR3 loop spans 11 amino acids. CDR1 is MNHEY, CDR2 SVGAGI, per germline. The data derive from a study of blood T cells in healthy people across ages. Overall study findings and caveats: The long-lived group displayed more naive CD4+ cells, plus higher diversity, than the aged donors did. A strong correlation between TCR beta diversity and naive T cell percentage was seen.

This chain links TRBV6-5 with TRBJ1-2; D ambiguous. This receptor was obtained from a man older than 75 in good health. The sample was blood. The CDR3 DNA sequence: TGTGCCAGCAGGTGGGCCTATGGCTACACCTTC. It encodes CASRWAYGYTF.